Presented here are 32 T cell receptor beta chains from one specimen sequenced in a study of T and B cells in COVID-19 patients. BIOMED2 TRB-A/B primer pools were used in multiplex TRB PCR. TCRdb used MiXCR to reprocess the multiplex PCR reads, holding one entry per CDR3 protein. The table includes around 3,200 distinct CDR3 sequences, roughly 25% detected once. From blood, roughly 240-550 ng of genomic DNA served as TRB template. Sequencing input: blood. The receptors stem from a human donor with active COVID-19.

This clonotype appeared a few times. This rearrangement joins TRBV7-6 to TRBJ1-2; D not certain. There are 18 residues in the CDR3. Trimming took off 5 bases at V and 4 bases at J, with 26 bases between the two ends. The germline V gene has CDR1 SGHVS and CDR2 FNYEAQ. The CDR3 coding sequence is TGTGCCAGCAGCCCCACCGGAACACAAGGTCTTGTTGGCTATGGCTACACCTTC. Its translation is CASSPTGTQGLVGYGYTF.

The chain carries TRBV23-1 and TRBJ2-7, with 7 bases fitting TRBD1. TRBV23-1 is treated as an ORF (open reading frame) with a function not yet certain. The ends lost 7 bases at V and 4 bases at J; junction bases unmatched: 16. The CDR3 covers 16 residues. This CDR3 reads CASKGLMGDRPYEQYF. The CDR3, as DNA: TGCGCCAGCAAAGGGTTAATGGGGGACAGACCGTACGAGCAGTACTTC.

This clonotype is judged medium-sized (0.01 to 0.1%). The V gene is TRBV13, the J gene TRBJ1-1; 8 bases map to TRBD1. The germline V gene encodes CDR1 PRHDT and CDR2 FYEKMQ (reference sequence). The length of the CDR3 is 14 residues. Trimming cost V 1 base and J 3 bases; bases outside gene matches: 1. The CDR3 loop is CASSLAQGDTEAFF. DNA of the CDR3: TGTGCCAGCAGCTTAGCACAGGGGGACACTGAAGCTTTCTTT.

By frequency in the sample, this clonotype is medium-sized. J is TRBJ2-1 and V is TRBV27; D is uncertain. The CDR3 sequence is 18 residues long. CDR1 is MNHEY and CDR2 is SMNVEV in the germline V gene (reference sequence). The ends were cut back, 6 bases at V and 0 bases at J, with 21 bases in the middle. This chain's CDR3 is CASSSGFVGQYSYNEQFF. In DNA form, the CDR3 reads TGTGCCAGCAGCTCAGGTTTTGTGGGTCAATACTCCTACAATGAGCAGTTCTTC.

In its sample, this clonotype is medium-sized. The chain recombines TRBV7-6 with TRBJ2-5, with D possibly matching TRBD1 (5 bases). The CDR3 totals 16 residues. Trimming stripped 6 bases from V and 1 base from J, with 18 bases between. The germline V gene encodes CDR1 SGHVS and CDR2 FNYEAQ. The CDR3 DNA sequence: TGTGCCAGCAGTCAACCGGCGAAAAGGGGCCAAGAGACCCAGTACTTC. Protein product: CASSQPAKRGQETQYF.

The chain employs TRBV29-1 and TRBJ2-3, with 8 bases fitting TRBD2. Germline CDR1 reads SQVTM; CDR2 reads ANQGSEA. The CDR3 loop spans 13 amino acids. V lost 7 bases to trimming and J lost 4 bases; unmatched junction nucleotides: 7. This CDR3 is CSGEAGVSDTQYF. The CDR3 DNA reads TGCAGCGGGGAAGCGGGGGTCTCAGATACGCAGTATTTT.

Relative to its sample, this clonotype is large. The chain links TRBV19 to TRBJ2-7, with D hard to call. From germline, CDR1 is LNHDA and CDR2 SQIVND (reference sequence). This CDR3 spans 13 amino acids. V was trimmed by 7 bases and J by 4 bases, leaving 14 bases between them. CDR3 sequence reads: CASTNRGRYEQYF. The DNA for the CDR3 is TGTGCCAGTACCAACCGTGGGCGGTACGAGCAGTACTTC.

The table lists this clonotype with many counts. V and J are TRBV27 and TRBJ1-1; no reliable D call. Germline CDR1 MNHEY, CDR2 SMNVEV (reference sequence). This CDR3 has 15 amino acids. Trimming left V 6 bases short and J 2 bases short, with 16 bases between. The CDR3 DNA is TGTGCCAGCAGCGCCCAAGGACTGAGTAACACTGAAGCTTTCTTT. The encoded protein is CASSAQGLSNTEAFF.

This clonotype was detected only a few times. The J gene is TRBJ1-5, the V gene TRBV10-3, with D possibly TRBD1 on 6 matching bases. CDR1 and CDR2 (germline): ENHRY, SYGVKD. CDR3 length equals 14 residues. Trimming stripped 10 bases from V and 4 bases from J, with 17 bases between. CDR3 nucleotides: TGTGCCACACGCCCGGGACAAATTAATCAGCCCCAGCATTTT. Protein product: CATRPGQINQPQHF.

The table lists this clonotype with a few counts. This chain connects TRBV11-3 to TRBJ1-5; D might be TRBD1 (5 bases). CDR3 size: 16 residues. In germline, CDR1 is SGHNT, CDR2 YENEEA. V lost 6 bases, J lost 0 bases, and 15 bases lay in between. CDR3 sequence: CASSDERGGSNQPQHF. The CDR3 DNA reads as TGTGCCAGCAGTGATGAGAGGGGAGGTAGCAATCAGCCCCAGCATTTT.

The chain employs TRBV19 and TRBJ2-5; maybe TRBD2 (5 bases). The V end lost 4 bases, the J end lost 0 bases, and 6 bases lay between the germline ends. The CDR3 totals 13 residues. The germline gives CDR1 LNHDA, CDR2 SQIVND (reference sequence). For the CDR3, the DNA is TGTGCCAGTAGTAAGGACTACCAAGAGACCCAGTACTTC. It yields the protein CASSKDYQETQYF.

This clonotype rates as medium-sized. The chain uses TRBV6-2 or TRBV6-3 and TRBJ2-6; 7 bases are a match to TRBD1. Trimming at V came to 6 bases and at J to 0 bases, leaving 5 bases not matched to a gene. Germline CDR1 is MNHEY and CDR2 is SVGEGT. The CDR3 is 16 amino acids. The CDR3 DNA reads TGTGCCAGCAGGTCACAGGGGAGCTCTGGGGCCAACGTCCTGACTTTC. Its protein product is CASRSQGSSGANVLTF.

In this sample, this clonotype is medium-sized. V gene TRBV6-5 combines with J gene TRBJ2-2; D unclear. Germline CDR1 is MNHEY and CDR2 is SVGAGI. The CDR3 totals 16 residues. Trimming shortened V by 1 base and J by 0 bases, and 9 bases separated the two germline ends. This CDR3 is CASSYLGPSNTGELFF. The CDR3 nucleotides are TGTGCCAGCAGTTACTTGGGTCCCTCGAACACCGGGGAGCTGTTTTTT.

In its sample, this clonotype ranks as medium-sized. The chain has TRBV10-3 and TRBJ2-5; D may be TRBD1 (5 bases). Germline V gene lookup returns CDR1 ENHRY and CDR2 SYGVKD. V lost 3 bases, J lost 5 bases, and 13 bases lay in between. The CDR3 has 14 amino acids. The DNA for the CDR3 is TGTGCCATCAGTGACCAAGGACCAGGGGAGACCCAGTACTTC. Amino acids: CAISDQGPGETQYF.

By frequency in the sample, this clonotype is medium-sized. The rearrangement joins TRBV6-5 to TRBJ2-2; no clear D. Germline V lookup: CDR1 MNHEY, CDR2 SVGAGI. CDR3 length: 15 residues. The V end was cut by 0 bases, the J end by 1 base, with 6 bases between. The DNA for the CDR3 is TGTGCCAGCAGTTACTCGAATGAGAACACCGGGGAGCTGTTTTTT. Translating it yields CASSYSNENTGELFF.

This clonotype occurred a few times. The chain employs TRBV20-1 and TRBJ1-3, with D unresolved. Trimming left V 2 bases short and J 7 bases short, with 9 bases between. CDR1 DFQATT and CDR2 SNEGSKA come from the germline V gene (reference sequence). This CDR3 region has 12 residues. The CDR3 bases are TGCAGTGCTAGATCAACGGACAACACCATATATTTT. Its protein is CSARSTDNTIYF.

Within the sample, this clonotype is medium-sized. The chain couples TRBV7-6 to TRBJ2-3; TRBD1 aligns across 9 bases. This CDR3 is 16 amino acids long. Germline assignment: CDR1 SGHVS and CDR2 FNYEAQ. Unmatched junction bases numbered 3, after V lost 2 bases and J lost 0 bases. The CDR3 protein is CASSLRGTGSTDTQYF. DNA for the CDR3: TGTGCCAGCAGCTTACGAGGGACAGGGAGCACAGATACGCAGTATTTT.

The chain couples TRBV6-5 to TRBJ2-1, with TRBD1 identical over 9 bases. Per the germline V gene, CDR1 is MNHEY and CDR2 is SVGAGI. V lost 6 bases to trimming and J lost 8 bases; unmatched junction nucleotides: 5. There are 13 residues in the CDR3. The CDR3 bases are TGTGCCAGCAGCCGGGACAGGGACCATGAGCAGTTCTTC. Translation gives CASSRDRDHEQFF.

The chain has TRBV6-5 and TRBJ1-2; D is possibly TRBD1 (5 bases). The CDR3 loop spans 17 amino acids. V was pared by 5 bases and J by 5 bases, with 24 bases between. Per the germline V gene, CDR1 is MNHEY and CDR2 is SVGAGI. CDR3 sequence: CASSRGASGGGGYGYTF. The CDR3 DNA reads as TGTGCCAGCAGTCGAGGGGCTAGCGGGGGTGGAGGATATGGCTACACCTTC.

By sample fraction, this clonotype is medium-sized (0.01 to 0.1%). This rearrangement joins TRBV12-3 or TRBV12-4 to TRBJ1-6; no definite D call. The length of the CDR3 is 14 residues. V was pared by 6 bases and J by 3 bases, with 9 bases between. CDR3 loop: CASRPTDYNSPLHF. CDR3 nucleotide sequence: TGTGCCAGCAGACCGACTGACTATAATTCACCCCTCCACTTT.

Within the sample, this clonotype is medium-sized (0.01 to 0.1%). The rearrangement joins TRBV5-4 to TRBJ1-2; 7 bases fit TRBD1. This CDR3 contains 13 residues. V shed 4 bases and J 8 bases; nucleotides not matched to a gene: 8. CDR1 is SGHNT, CDR2 YYREEE, per germline (reference sequence). The CDR3, as DNA: TGTGCCAGCAGCCGAGACAGGGATCAAGGCTACACCTTC. It encodes CASSRDRDQGYTF.

This sequence joins TRBV19 and TRBJ2-3, with D perhaps TRBD1 (6 bases). Germline assignment: CDR1 LNHDA and CDR2 SQIVND (reference sequence). V gave up 6 bases and J gave up 2 bases, with 15 bases separating them. This CDR3 comprises 15 residues. CDR3 sequence: CASSTGMWDTDTQYF. The CDR3 DNA sequence: TGTGCCAGTAGCACAGGGATGTGGGACACAGATACGCAGTATTTT.

This clonotype qualifies as medium-sized. The rearrangement uses TRBV7-6 and TRBJ2-5; D gene unclear. V lost 5 bases to trimming and J lost 1 base, with 20 bases between them. Germline V CDR1 and CDR2: SGHVS, FNYEAQ. This CDR3 region has 17 residues. The CDR3 loop is CASSHTYRASLQETQYF. In nucleotides, the CDR3 is TGTGCCAGCAGCCATACCTACCGGGCCTCACTCCAAGAGACCCAGTACTTC.

In its sample, this clonotype was seen a few times. DNA for the CDR3: TGTGCCAGTCAGGGGCTAGTGGATGAGAATGAGCAGTTCTTC. This encodes CASQGLVDENEQFF. The chain joins TRBV19 to TRBJ2-1, with D perhaps matching TRBD1 (6 bases). Trimming left V 8 bases short and J 7 bases short, with 18 bases between. In germline, CDR1 is LNHDA, CDR2 SQIVND (reference sequence). This CDR3 region has 14 residues.

The CDR3 loop is CASSYPGYSTNQPQHF. The CDR3 bases are TGTGCCAGCAGTTACCCGGGGTACAGTACCAATCAGCCCCAGCATTTT. The chain has TRBV6-2 or TRBV6-3 and TRBJ1-5; D remains unclear. The CDR3 totals 16 residues. The germline V gene has CDR1 MNHEY and CDR2 SVGEGT. With 2 bases removed from V and 3 bases from J, the gap between germline ends came to 14 bases.

This chain uses TRBV27 with TRBJ2-4; tentatively, D is TRBD2 (6 bases). Looked up from germline, CDR1 is MNHEY and CDR2 is SMNVEV (reference sequence). The V gene lost 7 bases and the J gene lost 2 bases, with 12 bases spanning the gap. This CDR3 is 14 amino acids long. CDR3 residues: CASKVGGSKNIQYF. The DNA for the CDR3 is TGTGCCAGCAAAGTCGGAGGGTCCAAAAACATTCAGTACTTC.

Judged by abundance, this clonotype is medium-sized (0.01 to 0.1%). The J gene is TRBJ2-6, the V gene TRBV30, with a possible D match to TRBD2 (6 bases). Trimming stripped 0 bases from V and 0 bases from J, with 21 bases between. The CDR3 totals 20 residues. The germline gives CDR1 GTSNPN, CDR2 SVGIG (reference sequence). The CDR3 loop reads CAWSVGGARARSSGANVLTF. CDR3 DNA sequence: TGTGCCTGGAGTGTAGGAGGGGCCCGGGCCAGAAGCTCTGGGGCCAACGTCCTGACTTTC.

The rearrangement joins TRBV4-1 to TRBJ1-4; no reliable D call. In germline, CDR1 is MGHRA, CDR2 YSYEKL. This CDR3 contains 12 residues. V lost 3 bases to trimming and J lost 8 bases, with 7 bases between them. In DNA, the CDR3 is TGCGCCAGCAGCCAGCCACAGGAAAAACTGTTTTTT. Translated: CASSQPQEKLFF.

With respect to this clonotype: Germline and junction disagree at one end, which may indicate a read error. The V and J genes are TRBV11-3 and TRBJ2-2; D gene unclear. The CDR3 is made up of 14 amino acids. The germline V gene has CDR1 SGHNT and CDR2 YENEEA. This chain's CDR3 is CAISLAPGYGELFF. In nucleotides, the CDR3 is TGTGCCATCAGCTTAGCCCCAGGTTACGGGGAGCTGTTTTTT.

V usage is TRBV5-1 and J usage is TRBJ1-1, with TRBD1 identical over 7 bases. Germline V gene data show CDR1 as SGHRS and CDR2 as YFSETQ. The CDR3 loop spans 15 amino acids. J was trimmed by 2 bases and V by 0 bases; bases with no gene match: 4. As DNA, the CDR3 is TGCGCCAGCAGCTTGGAGACAGGGTCCAACACTGAAGCTTTCTTT. This codes for CASSLETGSNTEAFF. Filled out from reference TRBV5-1 and TRBJ1-1, the complete variable domain reads KAGVTQTPRYLIKTRGQQVTLSCSPISGHRSVSWYQQTPGQGLQFLFEYFSETQRNKGNFPGRFSGRQFSNSRSEMNVSTLELGDSALYLCASSLETGSNTEAFFGQGTRLTVV.

This clonotype was picked up a small number of times. This chain connects TRBV7-9 to TRBJ2-5; 11 bases are shared with TRBD2. CDR1 and CDR2 from the germline V gene are SEHNR and FQNEAQ (reference sequence). V was clipped by 8 bases and J by 1 base; unmatched bases: 6. The CDR3 loop spans 15 amino acids. CDR3 DNA: TGTGCCAGCTCCTCTAGCGGGGGGCTCCAAGAGACCCAGTACTTC. Translation gives CASSSSGGLQETQYF.

The chain carries TRBV19 and TRBJ2-6; no firm D call. Germline V lookup: CDR1 LNHDA, CDR2 SQIVND (reference sequence). The CDR3 spans 13 residues. Between the trimmed V and J ends, which lost 10 bases and 4 bases, there was a span of 11 bases. CDR3 region: CAIMAEGANVLTF. In DNA, the CDR3 is TGTGCCATTATGGCTGAAGGGGCCAACGTCCTGACTTTC.